Following are 2 T cell receptor beta chains from one sample sequenced in a study of OX40 agonist ivuxolimab in advanced cancers. Produced via immunoSEQ multiplex PCR; TCRdb's table is partial and in-frame only. The data hold 80,000 to 100,000 clones, with about 91% observed a single time. The source was CD4+ or CD8+ T cells sorted from blood, collected in a trial of the OX40 agonist ivuxolimab. These receptor sequences come from an adult with an advanced solid tumor such as melanoma, head and neck, liver or kidney cancer.

In this sample, this clone turned up a few times. This chain connects TRBV30 to TRBJ2-3; the D call may be TRBD1 or TRBD2 (5 bases each). The CDR3 extends over 13 amino acids. Between the trimmed V and J ends, which lost 3 bases and 6 bases, there was a span of 13 bases. The germline gives CDR1 GTSNPN, CDR2 SVGIG (reference sequence). The CDR3 DNA sequence: TGTGCCTGGAGCCCAAACGGGGCGGATACGCAGTATTTT. Protein sequence: CAWSPNGADTQYF. The whole variable domain, remainder taken from reference TRBV30 and TRBJ2-3, is SQTIHQWPATLVQPVGSPLSLECTVEGTSNPNLYWYRQAAGRGLQLLFYSVGIGQISSEVPQNLSASRPQDRQFILSSKKLLLSDSGFYLCAWSPNGADTQYFGPGTRLTVL.

This chain connects TRBV21-1 to TRBJ2-2. TRBV21-1 is labeled a pseudogene. The CDR3 has 15 residues. The CDR3 DNA reads as TGTGCCAGCAGCAGATATAGGTTCTACACCGGGGAGCTGTTTTTT. This gives the protein CASSRYRFYTGELFF.